The following is a T cell receptor beta chain sequence with its context. These data belong to a study of technical replicates of blood from a few donors. Using immunoSEQ multiplex PCR, the repertoire was profiled, and TCRdb retains in-frame clones only, with some absent. Seen here are over 70,000 clones, 90% to 97% observed once, and the top ten hold nearly 0.2%. Trimming took off 10 bases at V and 4 bases at J, with 17 bases between the two ends. This CDR3 contains 13 residues. Germline V gene data show CDR1 as SGHDT and CDR2 as YYEEEE. Sequenced sample: T cells isolated from PBMCs. The J gene is TRBJ1-1, the V gene TRBV5-6; D is perhaps TRBD1 (6 bases). The receptor's source is a human donor in good health. For the CDR3, the DNA is TGTGCCGGTAGTTGGGGGCTCGGCACTGAAGCTTTCTTT. Translated, it gives CAGSWGLGTEAFF.